The subject of this entry is one T cell receptor beta chain. What it binds is not known. The time point is: 2013-2014 season, 7 days after vaccination. Blood volume per time point ranged from about 40 to 110 mL. TCRB sequencing was done at Survey resolution level. Assay: immunoSEQ multiplex PCR; the TCRdb copy retains only in-frame clones and omits some. The data hold around 9,500 clones, with 65% to 85% observed a single time. The data were obtained in a study of follicular helper T cells after annual influenza vaccination. About the research overall: Sampling occurred days 0, 7 and 28 after each influenza vaccination.

Findings and limits, study-wide: Plasmablast frequency change correlated with clonality change in ICOS+CD38+ cTfh.

This sequence was found in an adult who received the influenza vaccine. Sample: CXCR5- memory CD4+ T cells sorted from blood, taken 7 days after influenza vaccination.

DNA of the CDR3: TGTGCCAGCAAGGGGGCATGGGAAGAGACCCAGTACTTC. Protein: CASKGAWEETQYF. J is TRBJ2-5 and V is TRBV2; 7 bases are a match to TRBD1. The CDR3 runs 13 residues. CDR1 is SNHLY and CDR2 is FYNNEI in the germline V gene. Losses at the gene ends were 7 bases for V and 3 bases for J; bases not matched to a gene: 5.